The next 15 T cell receptor beta chains were all read from a single sample in a study of T cell repertoires in cytomegalovirus infection. The antigens for these receptors are not known. TCRdb independently ran MiXCR on the reads; one entry per CDR3 protein. The data contain a few hundred thousand distinct CDR3 sequences, over 35% of them seen just once; the ten biggest clones take up around 48%. Sample: cultured PBMCs, taken from culture after CMV antigen stimulation. These receptors came from a human donor in good health (CMV status not recorded). Some clones in this sample may be carry-over from other donors' samples.

This chain connects TRBV7-2 to TRBJ2-3, with 8 nucleotides matching TRBD1. V shed 4 bases, J shed 4 bases, and the junction held 10 bases outside the gene matches. Germline loops: CDR1 SGHTA, CDR2 FQGNSA. This CDR3 region has 16 residues. The CDR3 sequence: CASSYLLGQVSDTQYF. DNA of the CDR3: TGTGCCAGCAGCTACCTCCTGGGACAGGTATCAGATACGCAGTATTTT.

The chain has TRBV7-6 and TRBJ2-3; 9 bases line up with TRBD2. The CDR3 has 15 amino acids. CDR1 is SGHVS, CDR2 FNYEAQ, per germline. With 3 bases clipped from V and 2 bases from J, the junction kept 3 bases outside the gene matches. CDR3 bases: TGTGCCAGCAGCTTTAGCGGGAGAGCCACAGATACGCAGTATTTT. Translated: CASSFSGRATDTQYF.

The chain uses TRBV7-2 and TRBJ2-3; D gene ambiguous. The CDR3 runs to 14 residues. The germline V and J ends were trimmed by 5 bases and 0 bases, with 9 bases remaining between them. CDR1 is SGHTA and CDR2 is FQGNSA in the germline V gene. In DNA, the CDR3 is TGTGCCAGCAGCCCCCTCCCTAGCACAGATACGCAGTATTTT. Amino acid sequence: CASSPLPSTDTQYF.

The V and J genes are TRBV5-5 and TRBJ1-6, with D possibly matching TRBD1 (6 bases). Germline V CDR1 and CDR2: SGHKS, YYEKEE (reference sequence). The CDR3 extends over 15 amino acids. V lost 0 bases and J lost 4, with 8 bases in between. The CDR3 loop is CASSLVQGYNSPLHF. The CDR3 region has the DNA TGTGCCAGCAGCTTGGTTCAGGGGTATAATTCACCCCTCCACTTT.

This clonotype was recorded only once. The chain carries TRBV10-3 and TRBJ1-2; 7 nucleotides match TRBD1. The CDR3 length is 13 residues. After removal of 11 bases from V and 10 bases from J, the junction contained 16 bases not matched to a gene. In germline, CDR1 is ENHRY, CDR2 SYGVKD. CDR3 nucleotide sequence: TGTGCCGTCCGGGACAGTCCGAACCGGGACTACACCTTC. Its translation: CAVRDSPNRDYTF.

This clonotype has only a few counts. V is TRBV6-2 or TRBV6-3 and J is TRBJ2-1; the D call may be TRBD1 or TRBD2 (6 bases each). The germline V and J ends were trimmed by 6 bases and 4 bases, with 16 bases remaining between them. There are 15 residues in the CDR3. The germline V gene has CDR1 MNHEY and CDR2 SVGEGT. This CDR3 reads CASRGGHGVYNEQFF. The CDR3 DNA reads TGTGCCAGCAGGGGGGGACACGGGGTATACAATGAGCAGTTCTTC.

The table lists this clonotype with a few counts. The CDR3 bases are TGTGCCACCAGCAGGGACAAACGGACAGGGAAAAATTTGTCACCCCTCCACTTT. Its protein product is CATSRDKRTGKNLSPLHF. J is TRBJ1-6 and V is TRBV15, with TRBD1 matching 8 bases. Per the germline V gene, CDR1 is LNHNV and CDR2 is YYDKDF (reference sequence). There are 18 residues in the CDR3. After removal of 3 bases from V and 10 bases from J, the junction contained 17 bases not matched to a gene.

This clonotype was seen only a few times. The gene calls are TRBV7-8 and TRBJ2-7, with D perhaps matching TRBD1 or TRBD2 (5 bases each). The CDR3 runs 15 residues. Germline V lookup: CDR1 SGHVS, CDR2 FQNEAQ. V was pared by 1 base and J by 7 bases, with 17 bases between. DNA of the CDR3: TGTGCCAGCAGCTTAGGGACACTTAGGTCGGGGGAGCAGTACTTC. Its translation is CASSLGTLRSGEQYF.

The CDR3: CASSMGGAADTQYF. CDR3 in DNA: TGTGCCAGTAGTATGGGGGGGGCTGCAGATACGCAGTATTTT. The gene calls are TRBV19 and TRBJ2-3, with D maybe TRBD2 (7 bases). This CDR3 is 14 amino acids long. Germline lookup yields CDR1 LNHDA and CDR2 SQIVND (reference sequence). Trimming removed 3 bases at V and 4 bases at J, with 11 bases between.

In this sample, this clonotype turned up a few times. CDR3 sequence (DNA): TGTGCCAGCTCACCACCGGACCACTACGAGCAGTACTTC. This translates into CASSPPDHYEQYF. The genes are TRBV18 and TRBJ2-7; no firm D call. Germline V lookup: CDR1 KGHSH, CDR2 LQKENI. V was clipped by 0 bases and J by 3 bases, with 6 bases between them. The CDR3 length is 13 residues.

The rearrangement joins TRBV28 to TRBJ1-1, with D tentatively TRBD1 (6 bases). V lost 5 bases and J 1 base, leaving 14 bases between the germline ends. CDR1 and CDR2 (germline): MDHEN, SYDVKM. This CDR3 comprises 15 residues. The CDR3 spells CASSPLGARNTEAFF. CDR3 DNA sequence: TGTGCCAGCAGTCCGCTGGGGGCTAGGAACACTGAAGCTTTCTTT.

V usage is TRBV7-9 and J usage is TRBJ1-1, with D tentatively TRBD1 (5 bases). This CDR3 is 14 amino acids long. Trimming removed 5 bases from V and 1 base from J, with 11 bases in between. Germline lookup yields CDR1 SEHNR and CDR2 FQNEAQ (reference sequence). CDR3 amino acids: CASSVTGANTEAFF. The CDR3 DNA reads TGTGCCAGCAGCGTAACCGGGGCGAACACTGAAGCTTTCTTT. The entire variable domain, with the rest obtained from reference TRBV7-9 and TRBJ1-1, is as follows: DTGVSQNPRHKITKRGQNVTFRCDPISEHNRLYWYRQTLGQGPEFLTYFQNEAQLEKSRLLSDRFSAERPKGSFSTLEIQRTEQGDSAMYLCASSVTGANTEAFFGQGTRLTVV.

This clonotype was seen a few times. V usage is TRBV7-8 and J usage is TRBJ2-7; 12 bases align to TRBD2. Losses at the gene ends were 4 bases for V and 3 bases for J; bases not matched to a gene: 4. The CDR3 is 15 amino acids. Per the germline V gene, CDR1 is SGHVS and CDR2 is FQNEAQ. CDR3 in amino acids: CASSSTLAGGYEQYF. The CDR3 bases are TGTGCCAGCAGCTCCACACTAGCGGGGGGCTACGAGCAGTACTTC.

The CDR3 DNA sequence: TGCAGTGCTAGTCAGAGGCCCCCTAGCGGGGGACCTCAAGAGACCCAGTACTTC. Translating it yields CSASQRPPSGGPQETQYF. The chain is built from TRBV20-1 and TRBJ2-5; 10 nucleotides match TRBD2. The CDR3 consists of 18 residues. V lost 3 bases to trimming and J lost 2 bases; unmatched junction nucleotides: 15. Germline values: CDR1 DFQATT, CDR2 SNEGSKA (reference sequence).

This clonotype showed up just a few times. The chain recombines TRBV7-2 with TRBJ2-1, with 7 bases identical to TRBD2. CDR1 SGHTA and CDR2 FQGNSA come from the germline V gene. The CDR3 loop spans 15 amino acids. The V segment lost 0 bases and the J segment 14 bases; nucleotides outside the gene matches: 13. The chain's CDR3 is CASSLAGGARVGEFF. CDR3 sequence (DNA): TGTGCCAGCAGCTTAGCGGGAGGGGCGAGGGTAGGGGAGTTCTTC.